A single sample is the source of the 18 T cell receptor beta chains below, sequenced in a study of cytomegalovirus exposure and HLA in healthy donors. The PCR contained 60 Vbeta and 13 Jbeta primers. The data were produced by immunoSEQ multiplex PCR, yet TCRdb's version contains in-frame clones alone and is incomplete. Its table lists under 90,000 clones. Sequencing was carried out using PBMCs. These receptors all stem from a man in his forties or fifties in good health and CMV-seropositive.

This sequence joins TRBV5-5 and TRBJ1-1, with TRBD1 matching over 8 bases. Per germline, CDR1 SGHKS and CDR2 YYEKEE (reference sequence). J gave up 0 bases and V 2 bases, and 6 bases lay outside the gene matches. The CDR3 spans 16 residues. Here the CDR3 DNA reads TGTGCCAGCAGCTTCAGTTACAGGGGGGTGAACACTGAAGCTTTCTTT. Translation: CASSFSYRGVNTEAFF.

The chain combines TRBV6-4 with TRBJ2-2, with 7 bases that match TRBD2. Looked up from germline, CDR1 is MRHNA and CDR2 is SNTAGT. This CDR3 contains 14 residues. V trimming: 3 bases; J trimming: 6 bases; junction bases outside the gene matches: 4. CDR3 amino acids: CASSEVLAAGELFF. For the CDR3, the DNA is TGTGCCAGCAGTGAGGTCCTAGCGGCCGGGGAGCTGTTTTTT.

This CDR3 reads CASSLDWAALTYEQYF. As DNA, the CDR3 is TGTGCCAGCAGCTTAGATTGGGCCGCTTTGACCTACGAGCAGTACTTC. The chain is built from TRBV11-2 and TRBJ2-7; D not certain. V dropped 0 bases and J dropped 2 bases, with 14 bases sitting between them. This CDR3 is 16 amino acids long. Germline assignment: CDR1 SGHAT and CDR2 FQNNGV.

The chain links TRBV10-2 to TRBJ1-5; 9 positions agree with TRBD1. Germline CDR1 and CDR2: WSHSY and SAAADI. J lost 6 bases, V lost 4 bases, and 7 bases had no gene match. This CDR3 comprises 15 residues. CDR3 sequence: CASSATGGAGQPQHF. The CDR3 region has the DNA TGCGCCAGCAGTGCCACAGGGGGCGCGGGTCAGCCCCAGCATTTT.

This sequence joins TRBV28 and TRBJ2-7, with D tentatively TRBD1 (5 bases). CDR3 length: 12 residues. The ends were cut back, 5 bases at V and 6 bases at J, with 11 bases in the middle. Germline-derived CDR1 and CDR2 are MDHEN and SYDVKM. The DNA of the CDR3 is TGTGCCAGCAGTGTGACAGTATCCGAGCAGTACTTC. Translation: CASSVTVSEQYF.

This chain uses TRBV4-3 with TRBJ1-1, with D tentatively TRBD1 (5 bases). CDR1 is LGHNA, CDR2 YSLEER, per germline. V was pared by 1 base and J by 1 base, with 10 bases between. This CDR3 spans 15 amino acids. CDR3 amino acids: CASSQGPQGNTEAFF. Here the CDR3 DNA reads TGCGCCAGCAGCCAAGGTCCCCAGGGGAACACTGAAGCTTTCTTT.

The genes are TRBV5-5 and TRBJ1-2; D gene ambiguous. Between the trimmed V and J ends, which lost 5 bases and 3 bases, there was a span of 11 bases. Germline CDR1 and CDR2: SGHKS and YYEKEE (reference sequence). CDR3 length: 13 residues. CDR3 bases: TGTGCCAGCAGAATTGACATCGACTATGGCTACACCTTC. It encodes CASRIDIDYGYTF.

Written as DNA, the CDR3 is TGTGCCAGCAGTTTACCGACAGGGGGCTCAGATACGCAGTATTTT. Translating it yields CASSLPTGGSDTQYF. The V call is TRBV28, the J call TRBJ2-3; 10 bases match TRBD1. V lost 2 bases and J lost 4; bases outside the gene matches: 3. The germline V gene encodes CDR1 MDHEN and CDR2 SYDVKM. The CDR3 has 15 residues.

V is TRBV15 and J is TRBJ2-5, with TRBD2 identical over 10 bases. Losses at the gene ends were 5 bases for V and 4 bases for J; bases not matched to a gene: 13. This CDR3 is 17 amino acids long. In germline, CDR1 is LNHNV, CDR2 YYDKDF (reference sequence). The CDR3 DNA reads TGTGCCACCAGCGGAAGACTAGCGGGCGGCACGTTAGAGACCCAGTACTTC. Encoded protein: CATSGRLAGGTLETQYF.

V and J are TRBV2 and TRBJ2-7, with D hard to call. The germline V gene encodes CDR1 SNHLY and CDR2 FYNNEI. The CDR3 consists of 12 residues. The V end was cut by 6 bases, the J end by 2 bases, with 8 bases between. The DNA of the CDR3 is TGTGCCAGCAGGGCCACTACCTACGAGCAGTACTTC. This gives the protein CASRATTYEQYF.

This CDR3 reads CASSLTGTNTEAFF. CDR3 coding DNA: TGTGCCAGCAGCTTAACGGGAACGAACACTGAAGCTTTCTTT. The J gene is TRBJ1-1, the V gene TRBV7-9; no definite D call. Germline V CDR1 and CDR2: SEHNR, FQNEAQ (reference sequence). Trimming cost V 2 bases and J 1 base, with 8 bases left between them. The CDR3 spans 14 residues.

CDR3: CASSYMGAREKLFF. CDR3 bases: TGTGCCAGCAGTTACATGGGGGCGCGTGAAAAACTGTTTTTT. The J gene is TRBJ1-4, the V gene TRBV6-5, with a possible D match to TRBD1 (6 bases). This CDR3 has 14 residues. CDR1 and CDR2 (germline): MNHEY, SVGAGI. V lost 2 bases and J lost 7, with 11 bases in between.

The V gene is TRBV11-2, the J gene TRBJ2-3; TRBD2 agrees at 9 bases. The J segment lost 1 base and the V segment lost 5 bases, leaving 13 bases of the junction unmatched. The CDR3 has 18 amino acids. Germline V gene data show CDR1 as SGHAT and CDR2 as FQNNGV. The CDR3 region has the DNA TGTGCCAGCAGCCCAAACCCCAGACTAGCGGCCCGCACAGATACGCAGTATTTT. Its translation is CASSPNPRLAARTDTQYF.

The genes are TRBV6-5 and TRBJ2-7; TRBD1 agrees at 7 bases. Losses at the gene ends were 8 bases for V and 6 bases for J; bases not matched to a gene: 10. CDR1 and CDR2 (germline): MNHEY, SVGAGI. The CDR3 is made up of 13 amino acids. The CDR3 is CASSDRWNGEQYV. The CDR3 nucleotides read TGTGCCAGCTCGGACAGGTGGAATGGCGAGCAGTACGTC.

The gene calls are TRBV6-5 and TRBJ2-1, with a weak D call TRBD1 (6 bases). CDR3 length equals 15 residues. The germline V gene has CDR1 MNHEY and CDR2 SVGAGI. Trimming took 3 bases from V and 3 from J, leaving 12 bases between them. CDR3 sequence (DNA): TGTGCCAGCAGTTATCAGGGGCGAAACTACAATGAGCAGTTCTTC. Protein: CASSYQGRNYNEQFF.

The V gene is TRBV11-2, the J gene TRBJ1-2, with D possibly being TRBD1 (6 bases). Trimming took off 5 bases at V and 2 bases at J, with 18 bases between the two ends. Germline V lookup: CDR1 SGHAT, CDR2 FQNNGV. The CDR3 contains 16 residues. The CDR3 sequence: CASSITRDTPNYGYTF. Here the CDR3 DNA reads TGTGCCAGCAGCATTACCCGGGACACACCGAACTATGGCTACACCTTC.

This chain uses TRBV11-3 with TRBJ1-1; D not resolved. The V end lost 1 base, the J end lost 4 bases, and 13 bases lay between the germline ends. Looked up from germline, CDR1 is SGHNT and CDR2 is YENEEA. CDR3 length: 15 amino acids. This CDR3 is CASSLGQRTGTEAFF. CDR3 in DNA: TGTGCCAGCAGCTTAGGCCAGAGAACGGGCACTGAAGCTTTCTTT. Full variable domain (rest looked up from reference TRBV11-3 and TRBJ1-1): EAGVVQSPRYKIIEKKQPVAFWCNPISGHNTLYWYLQNLGQGPELLIRYENEEAVDDSQLPKDRFSAERLKGVDSTLKIQPAELGDSAVYLCASSLGQRTGTEAFFGQGTRLTVV.

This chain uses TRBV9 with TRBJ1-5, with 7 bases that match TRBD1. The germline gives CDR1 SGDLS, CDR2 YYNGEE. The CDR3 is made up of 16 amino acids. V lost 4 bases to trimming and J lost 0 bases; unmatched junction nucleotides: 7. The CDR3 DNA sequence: TGTGCCAGCAGCCAAGGGACAGCCGATAGCAATCAGCCCCAGCATTTT. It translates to CASSQGTADSNQPQHF. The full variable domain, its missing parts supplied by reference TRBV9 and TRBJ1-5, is DSGVTQTPKHLITATGQRVTLRCSPRSGDLSVYWYQQSLDQGLQFLIQYYNGEERAKGNILERFSAQQFPDLHSELNLSSLELGDSALYFCASSQGTADSNQPQHFGDGTRLSIL.